This T cell receptor beta chain was profiled in a study of blood T cell repertoires in COVID-19. The wider study: The origin of the acute and convalescent COVID-19 samples was the United States, Italy and Spain. PBMCs, B-cell-depleted T cells, or T cells were the source of the cDNA or gDNA that made up the material.

This CDR3 spans 15 amino acids. J gave up 4 bases and V 2 bases, and 5 bases lay outside the gene matches. CDR1 and CDR2 from the germline V gene are MNHNY and SVGAGI (reference sequence). Per the original data handling: Amplifying reference gene primers gave estimates of nucleated cell counts. Some clones are missing from TCRdb's copy, which holds only in-frame ones; the method was immunoSEQ multiplex PCR. For V, J and clone size, that table is used; D and trimming come from the DNA. The sample consists of 200,000 to 300,000 clones, 84% of them appearing once. Sequences were obtained from peripheral blood. V is TRBV6-6 and J is TRBJ1-2; 9 bases map to TRBD1. This TCR was sampled from a human donor in a cohort sampled during active COVID-19. This chain's CDR3 is CASSYPEGQGYGYTF. The CDR3, as DNA: TGTGCCAGCAGTTACCCTGAGGGACAGGGCTATGGCTACACCTTC.